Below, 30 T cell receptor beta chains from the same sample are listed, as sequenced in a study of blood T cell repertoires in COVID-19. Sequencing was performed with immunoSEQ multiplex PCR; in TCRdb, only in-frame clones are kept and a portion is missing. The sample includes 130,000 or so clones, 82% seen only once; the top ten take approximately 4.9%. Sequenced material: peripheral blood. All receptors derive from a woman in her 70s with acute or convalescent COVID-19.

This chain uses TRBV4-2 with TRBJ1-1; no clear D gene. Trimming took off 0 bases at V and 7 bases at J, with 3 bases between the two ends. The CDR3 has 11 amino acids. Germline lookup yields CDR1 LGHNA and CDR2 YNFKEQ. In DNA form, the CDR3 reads TGTGCCAGCAGCCAAGAACTTGAAGCTTTCTTT. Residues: CASSQELEAFF.

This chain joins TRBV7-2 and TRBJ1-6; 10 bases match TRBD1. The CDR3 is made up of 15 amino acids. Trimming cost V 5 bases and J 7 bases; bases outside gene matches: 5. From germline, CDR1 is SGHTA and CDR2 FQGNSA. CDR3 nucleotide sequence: TGTGCCAGCAGCCGTGGACAGGGGGTAAATTCACCCCTCCACTTT. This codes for CASSRGQGVNSPLHF.

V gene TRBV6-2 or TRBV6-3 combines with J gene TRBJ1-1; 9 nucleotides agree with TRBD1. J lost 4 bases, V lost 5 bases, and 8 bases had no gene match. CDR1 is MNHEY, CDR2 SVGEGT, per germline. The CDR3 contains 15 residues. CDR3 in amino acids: CASSLQGAKITEAFF. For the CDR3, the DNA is TGTGCCAGCAGTCTACAGGGGGCGAAGATCACTGAAGCTTTCTTT.

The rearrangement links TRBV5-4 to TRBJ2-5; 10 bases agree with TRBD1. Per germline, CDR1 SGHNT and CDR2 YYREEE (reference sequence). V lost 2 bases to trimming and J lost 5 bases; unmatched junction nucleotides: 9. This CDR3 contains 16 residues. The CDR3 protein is CASSLLGQGDGETQYF. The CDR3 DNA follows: TGTGCCAGCAGCTTACTCGGACAGGGGGACGGGGAGACCCAGTACTTC.

CDR3 in DNA: TGTGCCAGCAGTTATGACTACAGGGAGAACTATGGCTACACCTTC. This translates into CASSYDYRENYGYTF. The chain carries TRBV6-5 and TRBJ1-2; D may be TRBD1 (6 bases). The CDR3 covers 15 residues. V was cut by 3 bases and J by 2 bases, with 13 bases left in between. Germline CDR1 is MNHEY and CDR2 is SVGAGI.

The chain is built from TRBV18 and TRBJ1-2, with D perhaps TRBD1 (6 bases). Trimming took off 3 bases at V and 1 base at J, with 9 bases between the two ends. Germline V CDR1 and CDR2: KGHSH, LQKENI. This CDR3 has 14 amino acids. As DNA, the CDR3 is TGTGCCAGCTCACCGAACAGGGATAACTATGGCTACACCTTC. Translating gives CASSPNRDNYGYTF.

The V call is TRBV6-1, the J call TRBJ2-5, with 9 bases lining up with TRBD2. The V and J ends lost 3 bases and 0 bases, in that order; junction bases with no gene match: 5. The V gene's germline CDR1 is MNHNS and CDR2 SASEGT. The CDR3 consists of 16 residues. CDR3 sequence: CASSDSAGGHQETQYF. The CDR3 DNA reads TGTGCCAGCAGTGATTCAGCGGGGGGACACCAAGAGACCCAGTACTTC.

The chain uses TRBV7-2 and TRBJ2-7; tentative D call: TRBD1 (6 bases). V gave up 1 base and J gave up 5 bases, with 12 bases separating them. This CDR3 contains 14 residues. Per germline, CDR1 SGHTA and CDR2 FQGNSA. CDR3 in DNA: TGTGCCAGCAGCTTAGACAGGGTACAGCACGAGCAGTACTTC. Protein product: CASSLDRVQHEQYF. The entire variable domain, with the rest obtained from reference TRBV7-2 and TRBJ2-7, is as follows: GAGVSQSPSNKVTEKGKDVELRCDPISGHTALYWYRQSLGQGLEFLIYFQGNSAPDKSGLPSDRFSAERTGGSVSTLTIQRTQQEDSAVYLCASSLDRVQHEQYFGPGTRLTVT.

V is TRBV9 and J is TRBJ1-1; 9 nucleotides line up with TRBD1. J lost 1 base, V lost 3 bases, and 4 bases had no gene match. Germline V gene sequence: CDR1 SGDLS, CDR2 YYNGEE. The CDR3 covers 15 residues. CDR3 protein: CASSAGQGRNTEAFF. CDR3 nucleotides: TGTGCCAGCAGCGCTGGACAGGGGCGGAACACTGAAGCTTTCTTT.

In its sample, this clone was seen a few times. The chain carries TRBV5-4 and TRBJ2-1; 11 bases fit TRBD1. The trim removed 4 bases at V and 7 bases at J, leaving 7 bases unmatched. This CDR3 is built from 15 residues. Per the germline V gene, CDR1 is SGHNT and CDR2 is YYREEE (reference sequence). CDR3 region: CASSLGGTGGNEQFF. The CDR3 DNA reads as TGTGCCAGCAGCCTGGGGGGGACAGGGGGTAATGAGCAGTTCTTC.

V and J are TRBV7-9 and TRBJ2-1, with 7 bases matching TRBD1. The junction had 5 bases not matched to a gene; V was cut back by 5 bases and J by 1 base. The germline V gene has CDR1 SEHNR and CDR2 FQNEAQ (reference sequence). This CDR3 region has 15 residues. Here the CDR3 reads CASSREQGSYNEQFF. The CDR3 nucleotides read TGTGCCAGCAGCCGTGAACAGGGGTCCTACAATGAGCAGTTCTTC.

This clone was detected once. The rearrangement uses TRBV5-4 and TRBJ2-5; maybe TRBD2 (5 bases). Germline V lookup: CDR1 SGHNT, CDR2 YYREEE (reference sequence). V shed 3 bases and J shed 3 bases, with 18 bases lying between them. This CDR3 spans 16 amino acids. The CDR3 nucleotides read TGTGCCAGCAGCTATTCCCCGAAGGACTCCAAAGAGACCCAGTACTTC. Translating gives CASSYSPKDSKETQYF.

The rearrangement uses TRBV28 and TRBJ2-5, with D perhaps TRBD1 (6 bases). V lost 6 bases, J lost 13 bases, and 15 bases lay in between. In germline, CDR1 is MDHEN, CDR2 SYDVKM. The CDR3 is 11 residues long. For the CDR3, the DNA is TGTGCCAGCAGCCAACAGGGTCGTCTGTACTTC. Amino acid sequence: CASSQQGRLYF.

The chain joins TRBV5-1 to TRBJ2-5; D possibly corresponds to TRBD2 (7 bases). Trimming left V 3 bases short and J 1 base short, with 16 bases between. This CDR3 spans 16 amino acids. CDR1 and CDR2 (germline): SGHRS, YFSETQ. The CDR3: CASSSSLRGAQETQYF. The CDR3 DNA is TGCGCCAGCAGCTCCAGCCTTCGGGGGGCCCAAGAGACCCAGTACTTC. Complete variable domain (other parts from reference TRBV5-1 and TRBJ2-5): KAGVTQTPRYLIKTRGQQVTLSCSPISGHRSVSWYQQTPGQGLQFLFEYFSETQRNKGNFPGRFSGRQFSNSRSEMNVSTLELGDSALYLCASSSSLRGAQETQYFGPGTRLLVL.

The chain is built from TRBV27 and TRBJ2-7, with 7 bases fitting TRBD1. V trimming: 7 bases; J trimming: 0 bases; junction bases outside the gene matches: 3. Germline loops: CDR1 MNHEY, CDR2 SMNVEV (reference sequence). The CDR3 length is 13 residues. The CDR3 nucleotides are TGTGCCAGCAAAAGGGACAGCTCCTACGAGCAGTACTTC. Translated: CASKRDSSYEQYF.

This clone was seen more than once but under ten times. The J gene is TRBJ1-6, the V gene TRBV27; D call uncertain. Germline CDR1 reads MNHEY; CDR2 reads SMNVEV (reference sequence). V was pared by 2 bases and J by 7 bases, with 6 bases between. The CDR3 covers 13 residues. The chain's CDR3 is CASSLMENSPLHF. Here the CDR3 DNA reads TGTGCCAGCAGTTTAATGGAGAATTCACCCCTCCACTTT.

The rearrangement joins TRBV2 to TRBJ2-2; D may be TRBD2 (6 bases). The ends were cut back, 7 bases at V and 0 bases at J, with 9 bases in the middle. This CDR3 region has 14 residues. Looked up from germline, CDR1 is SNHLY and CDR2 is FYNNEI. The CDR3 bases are TGTGCCAGCATGGAGGGGACGAACACCGGGGAGCTGTTTTTT. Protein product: CASMEGTNTGELFF.

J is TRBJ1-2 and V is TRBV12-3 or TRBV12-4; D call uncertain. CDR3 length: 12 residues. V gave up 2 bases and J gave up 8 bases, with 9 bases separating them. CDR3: CASSLSVPGYTF. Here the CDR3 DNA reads TGTGCCAGCAGTTTATCAGTTCCCGGCTACACCTTC.

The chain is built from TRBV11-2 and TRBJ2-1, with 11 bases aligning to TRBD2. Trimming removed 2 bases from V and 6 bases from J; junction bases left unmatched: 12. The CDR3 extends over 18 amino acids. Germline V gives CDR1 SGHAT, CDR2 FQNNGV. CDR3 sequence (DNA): TGTGCCAGCAGCTTAAGGCTAGCGGGGGGCCCTACAACCAATGAGCAGTTCTTC. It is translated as CASSLRLAGGPTTNEQFF.

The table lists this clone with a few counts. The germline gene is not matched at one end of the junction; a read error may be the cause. In DNA, the CDR3 is TGTGCCATCAGTGAGTCGATCGTATTGGCAGCTAGATTT. Translating it yields CAISESIVLAARF. This chain connects TRBV10-3 to TRBJ1-1, with no clear D. The CDR3 loop spans 13 amino acids. In germline, CDR1 is ENHRY, CDR2 SYGVKD.

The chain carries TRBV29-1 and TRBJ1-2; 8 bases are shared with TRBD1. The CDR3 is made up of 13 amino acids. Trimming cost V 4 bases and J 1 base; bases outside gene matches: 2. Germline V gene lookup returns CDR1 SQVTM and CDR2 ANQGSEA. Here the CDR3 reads CSVATGGNYGYTF. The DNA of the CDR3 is TGCAGCGTTGCAACAGGGGGTAACTATGGCTACACCTTC.

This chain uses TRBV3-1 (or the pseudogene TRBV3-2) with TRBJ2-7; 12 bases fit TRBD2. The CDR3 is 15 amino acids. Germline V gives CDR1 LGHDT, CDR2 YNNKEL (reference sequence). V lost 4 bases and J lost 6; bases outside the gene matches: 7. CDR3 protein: CASSRASGGAGEQYF. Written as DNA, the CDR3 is TGTGCCAGCAGCCGGGCTAGCGGGGGGGCCGGCGAGCAGTACTTC.

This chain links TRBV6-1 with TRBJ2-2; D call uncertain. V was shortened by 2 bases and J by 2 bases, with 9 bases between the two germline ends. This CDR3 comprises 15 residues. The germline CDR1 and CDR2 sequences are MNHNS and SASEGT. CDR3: CASSERRLNTGELFF. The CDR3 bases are TGTGCCAGCAGTGAACGCAGATTAAACACCGGGGAGCTGTTTTTT.

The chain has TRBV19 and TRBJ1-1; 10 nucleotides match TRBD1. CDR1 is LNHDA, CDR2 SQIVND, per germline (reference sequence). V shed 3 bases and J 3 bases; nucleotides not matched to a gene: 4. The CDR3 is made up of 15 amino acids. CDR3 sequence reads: CASSIDRGHDTEAFF. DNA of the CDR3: TGTGCCAGTAGTATTGACAGGGGGCACGACACTGAAGCTTTCTTT. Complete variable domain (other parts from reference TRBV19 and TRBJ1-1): DGGITQSPKYLFRKEGQNVTLSCEQNLNHDAMYWYRQDPGQGLRLIYYSQIVNDFQKGDIAEGYSVSREKKESFPLTVTSAQKNPTAFYLCASSIDRGHDTEAFFGQGTRLTVV.

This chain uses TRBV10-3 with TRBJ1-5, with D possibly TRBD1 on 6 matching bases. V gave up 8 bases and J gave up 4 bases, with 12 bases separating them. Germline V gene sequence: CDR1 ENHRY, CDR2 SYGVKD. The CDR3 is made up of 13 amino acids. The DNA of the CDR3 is TGTGCCATCCAAAGCCAGGGGAATCAGCCCCAGCATTTT. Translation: CAIQSQGNQPQHF.

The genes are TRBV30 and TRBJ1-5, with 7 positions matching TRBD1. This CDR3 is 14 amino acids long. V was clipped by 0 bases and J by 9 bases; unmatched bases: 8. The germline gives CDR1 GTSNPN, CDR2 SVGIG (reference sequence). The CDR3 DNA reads TGTGCCTGGAGTGTGGGACAGATAAATGGGCCCCAGCATTTT. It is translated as CAWSVGQINGPQHF. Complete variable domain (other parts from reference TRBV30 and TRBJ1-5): SQTIHQWPATLVQPVGSPLSLECTVEGTSNPNLYWYRQAAGRGLQLLFYSVGIGQISSEVPQNLSASRPQDRQFILSSKKLLLSDSGFYLCAWSVGQINGPQHFGDGTRLSIL.

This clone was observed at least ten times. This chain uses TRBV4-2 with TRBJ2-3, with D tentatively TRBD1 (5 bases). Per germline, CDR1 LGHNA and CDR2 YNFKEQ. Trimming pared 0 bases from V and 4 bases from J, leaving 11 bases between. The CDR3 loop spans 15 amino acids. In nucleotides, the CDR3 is TGTGCCAGCAGCCAAGAGAGACAGACGTCAGATACGCAGTATTTT. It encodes CASSQERQTSDTQYF.

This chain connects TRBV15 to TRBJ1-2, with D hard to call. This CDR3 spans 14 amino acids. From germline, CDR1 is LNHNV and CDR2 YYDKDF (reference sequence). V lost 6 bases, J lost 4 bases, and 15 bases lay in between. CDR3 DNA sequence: TGTGCCACCAGTCCTGAACGGGGTATCTATGGCTACACCTTC. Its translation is CATSPERGIYGYTF.

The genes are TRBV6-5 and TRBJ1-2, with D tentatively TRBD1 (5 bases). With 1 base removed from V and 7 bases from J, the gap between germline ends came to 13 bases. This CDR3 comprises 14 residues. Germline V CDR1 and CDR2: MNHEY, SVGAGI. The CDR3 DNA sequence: TGTGCCAGCAGTTACTTGGGGCCGAGAGGTGGCTACACCTTC. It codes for CASSYLGPRGGYTF.

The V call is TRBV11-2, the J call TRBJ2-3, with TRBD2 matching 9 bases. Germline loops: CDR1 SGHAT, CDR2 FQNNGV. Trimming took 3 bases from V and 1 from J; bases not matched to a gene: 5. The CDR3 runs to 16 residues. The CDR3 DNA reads TGTGCCAGCAGCTTGCCGCGGGGGGGACGCACAGATACGCAGTATTTT. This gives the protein CASSLPRGGRTDTQYF.